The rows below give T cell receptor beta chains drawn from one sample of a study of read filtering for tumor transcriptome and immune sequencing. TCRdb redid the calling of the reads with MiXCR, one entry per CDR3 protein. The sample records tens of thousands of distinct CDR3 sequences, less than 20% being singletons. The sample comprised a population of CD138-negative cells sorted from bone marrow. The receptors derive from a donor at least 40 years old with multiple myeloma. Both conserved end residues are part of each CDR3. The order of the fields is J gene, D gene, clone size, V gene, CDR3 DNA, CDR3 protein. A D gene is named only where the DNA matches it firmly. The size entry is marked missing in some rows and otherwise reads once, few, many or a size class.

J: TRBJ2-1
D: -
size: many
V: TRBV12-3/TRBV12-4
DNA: TGTGCCAGCAGACCTTTTGGGAATGAGCAGTTCTTC
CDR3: CASRPFGNEQFF

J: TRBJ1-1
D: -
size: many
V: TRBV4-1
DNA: TGCGCCAGCAGCCAACCGACAGAGAAGAACACTGAAGCTTTCTTT
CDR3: CASSQPTEKNTEAFF

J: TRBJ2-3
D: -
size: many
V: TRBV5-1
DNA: TGCGCCAGCAGGGATACAGGGACTAGCACAGATACGCAGTATTTT
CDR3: CASRDTGTSTDTQYF

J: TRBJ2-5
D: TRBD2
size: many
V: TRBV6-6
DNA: TGTGCCAGCAGTTACTCCGGGCTAGCGGAAAAGACCCAGTACTTC
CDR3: CASSYSGLAEKTQYF

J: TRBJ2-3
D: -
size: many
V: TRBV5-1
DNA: TGCGCCAGCAGCTTGTCGGGCCAAGGGGGTTCCACAGATACGCAGTATTTT
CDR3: CASSLSGQGGSTDTQYF

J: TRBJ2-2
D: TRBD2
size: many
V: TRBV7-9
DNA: TGTGCCAGCAGCTTAAGTCTAGCGGGCCCTATGTCCGGGGAGCTGTTTTTT
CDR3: CASSLSLAGPMSGELFF

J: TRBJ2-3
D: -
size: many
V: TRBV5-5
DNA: TGTGCCAGCAGCTTGGTCCAGCGCACAGATACGCAGTATTTT
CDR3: CASSLVQRTDTQYF

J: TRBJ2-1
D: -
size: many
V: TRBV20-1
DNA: TGCAGTGCTAGATCGGGGAGCTCCTACAATGAGCAGTTCTTC
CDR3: CSARSGSSYNEQFF

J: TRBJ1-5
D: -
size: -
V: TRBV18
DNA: TGTGCCAGCTCACCTGGGGTCAGGGGCTCTCAGCCCCAGCATTTT
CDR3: CASSPGVRGSQPQHF

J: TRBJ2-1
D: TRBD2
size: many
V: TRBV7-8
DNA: TGTGCCAGCAGCTCTGGGACTAGGGGGGGTGAGCAGTTCTTC
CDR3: CASSSGTRGGEQFF

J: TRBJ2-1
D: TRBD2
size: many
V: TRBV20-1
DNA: TGCAGTGCGATGCTAGCGGGACCGCACAATGAGCAGTTCTTC
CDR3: CSAMLAGPHNEQFF

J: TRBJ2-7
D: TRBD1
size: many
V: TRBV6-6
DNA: TGTGCCAGCAGTCTCGGACAGGTGGGAGCCTCCTACGAGCAGTACTTC
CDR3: CASSLGQVGASYEQYF

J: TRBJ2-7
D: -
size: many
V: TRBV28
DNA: TGTGCCAGCACTTGGGGGGCAGGGTACGAGCAGTACTTC
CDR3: CASTWGAGYEQYF